The rows below give T cell receptor beta chains drawn from one sample of a study of identical twins. TCRdb reprocessed the 5' RACE reads with MiXCR, giving one entry per CDR3 protein. Here the sample spans 1,800,000 or so distinct CDR3 sequences, more than 30% being singletons. The sequenced sample consisted of cord blood. These receptors originate from a newborn girl in good health. Both conserved end residues are trimmed from each CDR3. The D gene is left open where the match is weak.

CDR3aa | d_gene | v_gene | len | j_gene
ASSTASGILYNEQF | TRBD2 | TRBV19 | 14 | TRBJ2-1
ASREVTDTQY | - | TRBV10-2 | 10 | TRBJ2-3
ASSLGSDNYGYT | - | TRBV7-9 | 12 | TRBJ1-2
ASSLNREASYGYT | - | TRBV7-8 | 13 | TRBJ1-2
ASSGGLAGINEQF | TRBD2 | TRBV5-1 | 13 | TRBJ2-1
ASSYYSGFSTDTQY | TRBD2 | TRBV12-3/TRBV12-4 | 14 | TRBJ2-3
ASSYTGQSYGYT | TRBD1 | TRBV6-2/TRBV6-3 | 12 | TRBJ1-2
SASQDSYYGYT | - | TRBV20-1 | 11 | TRBJ1-2
ASSVVQTGELF | - | TRBV9 | 11 | TRBJ2-2
ASSHSTGLAGTYEQY | TRBD2 | TRBV14 | 15 | -
ASKQSGRSSDTQY | - | TRBV6-1 | 13 | TRBJ2-3
ASSLAPDSYNEQY | - | TRBV12-3/TRBV12-4 | 13 | TRBJ2-5
SALPAGVSYEQY | TRBD2 | TRBV20-1 | 12 | TRBJ2-7
ASSLAAWTGELF | - | TRBV7-2 | 12 | TRBJ2-2
ASSLDRLPGEQY | - | TRBV11-2 | 12 | TRBJ2-7
SARSPSVSYNEQF | - | TRBV20-1 | 13 | TRBJ2-1
ASSELAGGYEQY | TRBD2 | TRBV6-1 | 12 | TRBJ2-7
ASSFSGRARDTQY | TRBD2 | TRBV12-3/TRBV12-4 | 13 | TRBJ2-3
SAREIGRRSSYNSPLH | - | TRBV20-1 | 16 | TRBJ1-6
SVAHGQGGQPQH | TRBD1 | TRBV29-1 | 12 | TRBJ1-5
ASSLVGLADYEQY | TRBD2 | TRBV5-1 | 13 | TRBJ2-7
ATVIQGGYGYT | - | TRBV7-9 | 11 | TRBJ1-2
ASSLAGQGQETQY | - | TRBV5-1 | 13 | TRBJ2-5
ASSLDLGKGYEQY | - | TRBV28 | 13 | TRBJ2-7
ASSYGTGMNQPQH | TRBD1 | TRBV28 | 13 | TRBJ1-5
ASLTYFAGRGPIGYT | - | TRBV6-1 | 15 | TRBJ1-2
ASSRRGLTEAF | TRBD1 | TRBV7-9 | 11 | TRBJ1-1
ASSPRSGPDYGYT | - | TRBV9 | 13 | TRBJ1-2
ASSVEGDFSSYNEQF | - | TRBV9 | 15 | TRBJ2-1
ASSPRAGLNEKLF | - | TRBV12-3/TRBV12-4 | 13 | TRBJ1-4
ASSYPGNIQY | - | TRBV6-5 | 10 | -
SVEAVLSYNEQF | - | TRBV29-1 | 12 | TRBJ2-1
ASSPRTSVNNEQF | TRBD2 | TRBV11-1 | 13 | TRBJ2-1
ASSLEPSGRNEQY | TRBD2 | TRBV7-2 | 13 | -
ASSEAGWDNQPQH | - | TRBV6-1 | 13 | TRBJ1-5
ASQTGTSTRETQY | TRBD2 | TRBV2 | 13 | TRBJ2-5
ASRAQGAKEAF | TRBD1 | TRBV6-5 | 11 | TRBJ1-1
ASSRSGTGGDGYT | TRBD1 | TRBV6-6 | 13 | TRBJ1-2
SARRGQQPQH | - | TRBV20-1 | 10 | TRBJ1-5
ASSESGGAHTDTQY | TRBD2 | TRBV9 | 14 | TRBJ2-3
ASSSTGISGNTIY | - | TRBV5-1 | 13 | TRBJ1-3
ASSQAAGRGSNQPQH | - | TRBV3-1 | 15 | TRBJ1-5
SARDRGVSSYNEQF | - | TRBV20-1 | 14 | TRBJ2-1
SLRQGSSNTEAF | TRBD1 | TRBV20-1 | 12 | TRBJ1-1